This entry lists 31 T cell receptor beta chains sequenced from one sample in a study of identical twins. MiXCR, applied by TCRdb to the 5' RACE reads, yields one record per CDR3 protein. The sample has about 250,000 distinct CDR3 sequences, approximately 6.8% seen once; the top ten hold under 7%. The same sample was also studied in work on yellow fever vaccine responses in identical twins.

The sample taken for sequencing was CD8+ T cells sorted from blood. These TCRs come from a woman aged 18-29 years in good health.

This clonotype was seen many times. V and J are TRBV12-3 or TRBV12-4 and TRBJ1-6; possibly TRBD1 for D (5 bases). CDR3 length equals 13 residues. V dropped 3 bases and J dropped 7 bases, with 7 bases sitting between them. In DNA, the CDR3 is TGTGCCAGCAGTTTCCGGGGGAATTCACCCCTCCACTTT. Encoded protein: CASSFRGNSPLHF.

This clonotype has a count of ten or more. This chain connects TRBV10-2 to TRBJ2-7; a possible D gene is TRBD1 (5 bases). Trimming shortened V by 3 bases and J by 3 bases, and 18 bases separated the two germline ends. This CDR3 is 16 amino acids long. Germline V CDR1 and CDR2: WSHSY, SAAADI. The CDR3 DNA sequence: TGCGCCAGCAGTGAATCTACAGGAAATGCGAACTACGAGCAGTACGTC. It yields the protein CASSESTGNANYEQYV.

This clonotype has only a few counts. CDR3 amino acids: CASSLSGGAGSADTQYF. The CDR3 DNA follows: TGCGCCAGCAGCCTTAGCGGGGGGGCCGGTTCTGCTGATACGCAGTATTTT. The chain joins TRBV4-1 to TRBJ2-3; 11 nucleotides line up with TRBD2. The trim removed 4 bases at V and 6 bases at J, leaving 12 bases unmatched. Germline CDR1 and CDR2: MGHRA and YSYEKL. CDR3 size: 17 residues.

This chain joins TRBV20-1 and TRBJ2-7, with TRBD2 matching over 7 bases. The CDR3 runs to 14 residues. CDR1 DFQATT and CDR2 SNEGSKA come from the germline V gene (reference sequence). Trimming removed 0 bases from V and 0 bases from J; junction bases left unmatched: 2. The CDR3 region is CSAREGGSSYEQYV. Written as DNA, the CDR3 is TGCAGTGCTAGAGAGGGAGGGAGCTCCTACGAGCAGTACGTC.

The CDR3 region has the DNA TGTGCCAGCAGCAACCGGGGACGGTTCTACGAGCAGTACTTC. It codes for CASSNRGRFYEQYF. The chain joins TRBV27 to TRBJ2-7; D possibly uses TRBD1 or TRBD2 (5 bases each). This CDR3 has 14 residues. From germline, CDR1 is MNHEY and CDR2 SMNVEV (reference sequence). Deletions cut 6 bases from V and 3 bases from J, with 15 bases between.

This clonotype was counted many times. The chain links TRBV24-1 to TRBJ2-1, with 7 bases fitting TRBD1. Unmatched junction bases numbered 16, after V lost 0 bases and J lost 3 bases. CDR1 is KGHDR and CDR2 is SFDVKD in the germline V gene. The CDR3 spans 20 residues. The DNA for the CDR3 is TGTGCCACCAGTGATTTGCGTCCCAAAAGCCGGGACAGAAACTACAATGAGCAGTTCTTC. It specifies CATSDLRPKSRDRNYNEQFF.

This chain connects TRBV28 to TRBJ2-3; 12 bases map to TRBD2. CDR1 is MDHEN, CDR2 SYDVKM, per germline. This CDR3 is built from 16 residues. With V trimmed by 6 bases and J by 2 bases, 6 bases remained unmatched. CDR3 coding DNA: TGTGCCAGCAGCCCGACTAGCGGGAGCCCCACAGATACGCAGTATTTT. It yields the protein CASSPTSGSPTDTQYF.

Here the CDR3 reads CASSGTGSYGYTF. In DNA form, the CDR3 reads TGTGCCAGCAGTGGAACAGGCTCCTATGGCTACACCTTC. The chain uses TRBV2 and TRBJ1-2; tentatively, D is TRBD1 (5 bases). Between the trimmed V and J ends, which lost 4 bases and 4 bases, there was a span of 10 bases. The CDR3 spans 13 residues. Germline CDR1 SNHLY, CDR2 FYNNEI.

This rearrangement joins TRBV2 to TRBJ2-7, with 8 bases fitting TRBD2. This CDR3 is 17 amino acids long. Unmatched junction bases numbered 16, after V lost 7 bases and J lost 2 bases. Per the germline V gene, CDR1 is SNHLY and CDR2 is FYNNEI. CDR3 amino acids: CASTNPLGREDPYEQYF. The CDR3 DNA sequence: TGTGCCAGCACCAATCCGCTGGGGCGGGAGGATCCCTACGAGCAGTACTTC. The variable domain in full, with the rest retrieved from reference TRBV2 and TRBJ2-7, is EPEVTQTPSHQVTQMGQEVILRCVPISNHLYFYWYRQILGQKVEFLVSFYNNEISEKSEIFDDQFSVERPDGSNFTLKIRSTKLEDSAMYFCASTNPLGREDPYEQYFGPGTRLTVT.

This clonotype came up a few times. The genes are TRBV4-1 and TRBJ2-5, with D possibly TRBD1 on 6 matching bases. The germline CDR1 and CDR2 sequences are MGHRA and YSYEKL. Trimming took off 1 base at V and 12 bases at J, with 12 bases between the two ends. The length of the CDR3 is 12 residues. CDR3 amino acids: CASSQVGGRKYF. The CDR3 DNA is TGCGCCAGCAGCCAAGTAGGGGGACGAAAGTACTTC.

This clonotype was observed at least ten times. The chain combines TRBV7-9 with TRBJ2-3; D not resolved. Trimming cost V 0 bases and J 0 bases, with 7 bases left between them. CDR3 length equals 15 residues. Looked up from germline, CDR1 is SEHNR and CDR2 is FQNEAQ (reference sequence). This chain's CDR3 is CASSLAERSTDTQYF. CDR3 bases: TGTGCCAGCAGCTTAGCCGAGCGTAGCACAGATACGCAGTATTTT.

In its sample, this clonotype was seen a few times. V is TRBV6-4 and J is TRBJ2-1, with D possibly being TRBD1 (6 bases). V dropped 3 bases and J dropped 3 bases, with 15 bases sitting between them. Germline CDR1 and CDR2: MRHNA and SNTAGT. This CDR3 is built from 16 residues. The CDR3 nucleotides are TGTGCCAGCAGTGAAAAGGGGGACGCGGTCTACAATGAGCAGTTCTTC. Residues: CASSEKGDAVYNEQFF.

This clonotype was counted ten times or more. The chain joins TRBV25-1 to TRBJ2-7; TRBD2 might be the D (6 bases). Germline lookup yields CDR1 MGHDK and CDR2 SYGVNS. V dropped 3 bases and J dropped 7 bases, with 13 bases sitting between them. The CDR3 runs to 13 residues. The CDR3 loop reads CASSEGGGYEQYF. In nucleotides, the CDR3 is TGTGCCAGCAGTGAGGGGGGAGGATATGAGCAGTACTTC.

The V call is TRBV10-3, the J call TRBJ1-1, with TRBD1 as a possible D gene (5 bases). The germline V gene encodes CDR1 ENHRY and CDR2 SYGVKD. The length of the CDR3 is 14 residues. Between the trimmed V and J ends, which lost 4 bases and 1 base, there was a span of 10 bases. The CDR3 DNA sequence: TGTGCCATCAGTGGTTTCAGGGAGAACACTGAAGCTTTCTTT. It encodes CAISGFRENTEAFF.

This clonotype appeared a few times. The CDR3 DNA reads TGTGCCAGCAGCCCCCTGTCGCAGGGCAGGAATAGTAGGGGCTACACCTTC. This sequence encodes CASSPLSQGRNSRGYTF. The rearrangement uses TRBV5-6 and TRBJ1-2; possible D gene TRBD1, 5 bases. Germline V gene lookup returns CDR1 SGHDT and CDR2 YYEEEE. The CDR3 consists of 17 residues. Trimming took 4 bases from V and 8 from J, leaving 27 bases between them.

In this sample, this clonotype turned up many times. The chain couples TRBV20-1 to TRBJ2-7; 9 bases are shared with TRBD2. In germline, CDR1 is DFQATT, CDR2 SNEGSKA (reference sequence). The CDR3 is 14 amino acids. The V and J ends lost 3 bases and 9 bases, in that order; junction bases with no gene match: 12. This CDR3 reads CSASTGTSNIAQYF. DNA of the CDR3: TGCAGTGCTAGCACCGGGACTAGCAATATTGCGCAGTACTTC.

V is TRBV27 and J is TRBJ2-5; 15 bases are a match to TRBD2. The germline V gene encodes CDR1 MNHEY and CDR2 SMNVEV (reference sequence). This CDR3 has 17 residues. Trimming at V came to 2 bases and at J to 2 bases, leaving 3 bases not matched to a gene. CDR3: CASSLRGLAGGQETQYF. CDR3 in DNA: TGTGCCAGCAGTTTACGGGGACTAGCGGGAGGACAAGAGACCCAGTACTTC.

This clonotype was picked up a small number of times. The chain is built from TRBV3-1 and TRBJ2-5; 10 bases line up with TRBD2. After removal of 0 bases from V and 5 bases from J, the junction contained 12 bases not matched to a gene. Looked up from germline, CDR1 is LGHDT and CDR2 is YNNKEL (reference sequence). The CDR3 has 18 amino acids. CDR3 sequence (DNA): TGTGCCAGCAGCCAAGATGGTCAGCGGGAGGGCCTCGGGGAGACCCAGTACTTC. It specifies CASSQDGQREGLGETQYF.

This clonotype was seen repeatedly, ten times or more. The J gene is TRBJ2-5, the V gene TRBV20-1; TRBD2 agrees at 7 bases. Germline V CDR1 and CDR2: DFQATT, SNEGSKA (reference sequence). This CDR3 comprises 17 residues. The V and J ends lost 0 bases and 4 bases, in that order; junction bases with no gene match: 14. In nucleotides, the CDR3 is TGCAGTGCTAGAGAGTCACCCGTTGCGGGAGAAATAGAGACCCAGTACTTC. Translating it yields CSARESPVAGEIETQYF.

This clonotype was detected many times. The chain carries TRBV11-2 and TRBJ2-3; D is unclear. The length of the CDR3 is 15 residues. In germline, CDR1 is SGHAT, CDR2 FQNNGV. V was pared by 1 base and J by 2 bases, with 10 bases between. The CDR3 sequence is CASSLAGRLTDTQYF. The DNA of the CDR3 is TGTGCCAGCAGCTTAGCTGGGCGGCTCACAGATACGCAGTATTTT.

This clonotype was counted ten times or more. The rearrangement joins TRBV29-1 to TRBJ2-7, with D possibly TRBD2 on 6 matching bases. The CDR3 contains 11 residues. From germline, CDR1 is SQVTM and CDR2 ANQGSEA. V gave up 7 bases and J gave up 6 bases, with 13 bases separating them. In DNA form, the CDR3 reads TGCAGCGCCGACGGGGGTCGCGAGCAGTACTTC. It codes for CSADGGREQYF.

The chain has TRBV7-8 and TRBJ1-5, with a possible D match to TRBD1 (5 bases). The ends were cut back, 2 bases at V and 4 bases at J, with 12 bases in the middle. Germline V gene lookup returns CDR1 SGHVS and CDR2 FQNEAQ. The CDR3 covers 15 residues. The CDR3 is CASSLQGRENQPQHF. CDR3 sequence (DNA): TGTGCCAGCAGCTTACAGGGTCGGGAGAATCAGCCCCAGCATTTT.

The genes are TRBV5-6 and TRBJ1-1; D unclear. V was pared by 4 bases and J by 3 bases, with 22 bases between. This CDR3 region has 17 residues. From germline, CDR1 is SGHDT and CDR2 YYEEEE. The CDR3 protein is CASSTSPVQLDYTEAFF. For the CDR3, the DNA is TGTGCCAGCAGCACATCTCCGGTCCAGCTTGACTACACTGAAGCTTTCTTT. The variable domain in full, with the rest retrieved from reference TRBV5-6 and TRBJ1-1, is DAGVTQSPTHLIKTRGQQVTLRCSPKSGHDTVSWYQQALGQGPQFIFQYYEEEERQRGNFPDRFSGHQFPNYSSELNVNALLLGDSALYLCASSTSPVQLDYTEAFFGQGTRLTVV.

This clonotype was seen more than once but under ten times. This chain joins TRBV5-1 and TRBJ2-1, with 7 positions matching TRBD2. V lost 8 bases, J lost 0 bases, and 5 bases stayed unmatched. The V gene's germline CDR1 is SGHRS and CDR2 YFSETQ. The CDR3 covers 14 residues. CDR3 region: CASWGGSSYNEQFF. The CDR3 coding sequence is TGCGCCAGTTGGGGCGGGAGCTCCTACAATGAGCAGTTCTTC.

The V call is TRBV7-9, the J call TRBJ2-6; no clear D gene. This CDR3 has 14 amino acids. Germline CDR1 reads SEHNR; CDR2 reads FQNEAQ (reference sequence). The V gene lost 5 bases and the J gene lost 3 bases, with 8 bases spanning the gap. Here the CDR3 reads CASSRGGGANVLTF. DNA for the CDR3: TGTGCCAGCAGCCGAGGCGGTGGGGCCAACGTCCTGACTTTC.

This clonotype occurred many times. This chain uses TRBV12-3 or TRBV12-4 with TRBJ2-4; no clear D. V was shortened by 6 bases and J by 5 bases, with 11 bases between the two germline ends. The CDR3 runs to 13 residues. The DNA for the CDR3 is TGTGCCAGCAGCGCTACACTTGAAAACATTCAGTACTTC. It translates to CASSATLENIQYF.

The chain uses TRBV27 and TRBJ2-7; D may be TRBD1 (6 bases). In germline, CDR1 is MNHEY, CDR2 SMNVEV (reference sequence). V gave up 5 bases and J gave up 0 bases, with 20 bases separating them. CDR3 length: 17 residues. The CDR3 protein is CASSPEWTDLSSYEQYV. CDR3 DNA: TGTGCCAGCAGTCCCGAGTGGACAGACCTCAGCTCCTACGAGCAGTACGTC.

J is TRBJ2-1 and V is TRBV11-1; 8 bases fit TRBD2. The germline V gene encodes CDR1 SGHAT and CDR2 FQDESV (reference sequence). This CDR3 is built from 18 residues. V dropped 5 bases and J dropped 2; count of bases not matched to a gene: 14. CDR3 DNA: TGTGCCAGCAGCGGCGTAGCGGGACCAGAAAAGACCTACAATGAGCAGTTCTTC. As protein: CASSGVAGPEKTYNEQFF.

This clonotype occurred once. This chain's CDR3 is CSARDHQGSSYEQYV. The CDR3 nucleotides are TGCAGTGCTAGAGATCACCAGGGGAGCTCCTACGAGCAGTACGTC. V and J are TRBV20-1 and TRBJ2-7; the D gene is possibly TRBD1 (6 bases). The CDR3 has 15 residues. V lost 0 bases to trimming and J lost 0 bases, with 12 bases between them. The V gene's germline CDR1 is DFQATT and CDR2 SNEGSKA (reference sequence).

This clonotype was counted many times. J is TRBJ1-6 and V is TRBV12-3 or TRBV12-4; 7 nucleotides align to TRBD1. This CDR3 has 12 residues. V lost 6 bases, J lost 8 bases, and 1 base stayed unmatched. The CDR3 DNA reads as TGTGCCAGCAGAACAGGGGATTCACCCCTCCACTTT. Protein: CASRTGDSPLHF.

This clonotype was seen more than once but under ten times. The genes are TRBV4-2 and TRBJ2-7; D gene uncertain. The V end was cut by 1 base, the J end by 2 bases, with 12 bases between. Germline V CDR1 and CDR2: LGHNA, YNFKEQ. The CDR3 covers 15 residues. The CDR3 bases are TGTGCCAGCAGCCAAGGAGAACGAGGTCCCTACGAGCAGTACTTC. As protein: CASSQGERGPYEQYF.